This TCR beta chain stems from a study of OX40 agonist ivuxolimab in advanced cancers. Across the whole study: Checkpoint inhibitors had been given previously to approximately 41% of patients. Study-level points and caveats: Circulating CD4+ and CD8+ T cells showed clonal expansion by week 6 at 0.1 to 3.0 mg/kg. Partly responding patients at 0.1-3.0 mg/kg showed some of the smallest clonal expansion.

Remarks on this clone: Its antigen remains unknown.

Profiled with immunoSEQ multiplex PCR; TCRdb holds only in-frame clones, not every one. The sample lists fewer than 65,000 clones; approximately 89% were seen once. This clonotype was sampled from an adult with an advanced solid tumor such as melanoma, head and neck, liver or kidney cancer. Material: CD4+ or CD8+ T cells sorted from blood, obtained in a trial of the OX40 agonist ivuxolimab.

CDR3: CASSLLGMGEQFF. In DNA form, the CDR3 reads TGTGCCAGCAGCTTACTCGGGATGGGTGAGCAGTTCTTC. This chain connects TRBV7-3 to TRBJ2-1; perhaps TRBD2 as D (5 bases). Trimming removed 2 bases at V and 9 bases at J, with 11 bases between. This CDR3 comprises 13 residues. Looked up from germline, CDR1 is SGHTA and CDR2 is FQGTGA.